Given below is one T cell receptor beta chain in context. Its antigen remains unknown. The CDR3 consists of 14 residues. The germline V gene encodes CDR1 MNHEY and CDR2 SMNVEV (reference sequence). The sample originates from a study of CXCR3-negative and CXCR3-positive naive CD8 T cells. Overall study: Collectively, the libraries yielded some 150 million TRB reads in total, at about 1.5 +/- 0.3 million per library.

The method, 5' RACE with UMI labels, was used to prepare the TRB cDNA libraries. TCRdb reprocessed the 5' RACE reads and stores each CDR3 protein as one record, lacking DNA. Found here are 100,000 to 150,000 distinct CDR3 sequences; the top ten clones hold roughly 0.59%. Study observations and caveats: Both naive subsets, CXCR3-negative and CXCR3-positive, displayed similar TRBV-TRBJ usage, unlike memory cells. Both naive subsets had comparably high diversity; memory CD8+ cells much lower. TRB CDR3s of CXCR3-positive naive cells were more hydrophobic than those of CXCR3-negative naive cells.

This chain links TRBV27 with TRBJ1-6; TCRdb designates TRBD1, a call that cannot be tested without DNA. This clonotype originated in a human donor in good health. Some clones in this sample may be carry-over from other donors' samples. The sample was naive CXCR3+ CD8+ T cells from blood. As for subset: CD45RO-CCR7+CD27+CD95- naive CD8+ T cells expressing CXCR3 (TNR3+). This CDR3 is CASSFGTEYSPLHF.